This T cell receptor (beta chain) was profiled in a study of blood T cell repertoires in COVID-19. Assay used: immunoSEQ multiplex PCR; TCRdb lists only in-frame clones, some missing. The sample yields approximately 390,000 clones, approximately 88% seen once. Clinical history reported by participants formed the basis on which cohorts were assigned. The J segment lost 0 bases and the V segment lost 3 bases, leaving 7 bases of the junction unmatched. Per germline, CDR1 KGHDR and CDR2 SFDVKD. The CDR3 contains 18 residues. The sequenced sample consisted of PBMCs or T cells enriched from blood (not recorded which). The V gene is TRBV24-1, the J gene TRBJ1-3; 10 bases match TRBD1. The receptor comes from a woman aged 40 to 49 with acute COVID-19. DNA of the CDR3: TGTGCCACCAGTGATGAGCCGGGACAGGGGCTCTCTGGAAACACCATATATTTT. This translates into CATSDEPGQGLSGNTIYF.